What follows is one TCR beta chain and its context. This record comes from a study of blood T cell repertoires in COVID-19. Whole-study context: Acute-phase and convalescent COVID-19 samples originated in the United States, Italy and Spain. The analysed material was cDNA or gDNA that came from T cells, B-cell-depleted T cells, or PBMCs.

Original analysis: Amplified reference gene primers provided the basis for estimating nucleated cell counts. Measured with immunoSEQ multiplex PCR; TCRdb has only the in-frame clones, and not every one. The D gene and trimming were derived from the DNA, and the V and J assignments and clone size from that table. The sample has 240,000 or so clones, around 83% seen once. This TCR was recovered from a woman aged 18-29 years with acute or convalescent COVID-19. The material sequenced was peripheral blood.

The CDR3: CASSSTGVVETQYF. DNA of the CDR3: TGTGCCAGCAGTTCAACAGGGGTAGTGGAGACCCAGTACTTC. This sequence joins TRBV27 and TRBJ2-5, with 7 nucleotides matching TRBD1. Germline CDR1 MNHEY, CDR2 SMNVEV (reference sequence). CDR3 length: 14 amino acids. V lost 4 bases, J lost 5 bases, and 7 bases stayed unmatched.